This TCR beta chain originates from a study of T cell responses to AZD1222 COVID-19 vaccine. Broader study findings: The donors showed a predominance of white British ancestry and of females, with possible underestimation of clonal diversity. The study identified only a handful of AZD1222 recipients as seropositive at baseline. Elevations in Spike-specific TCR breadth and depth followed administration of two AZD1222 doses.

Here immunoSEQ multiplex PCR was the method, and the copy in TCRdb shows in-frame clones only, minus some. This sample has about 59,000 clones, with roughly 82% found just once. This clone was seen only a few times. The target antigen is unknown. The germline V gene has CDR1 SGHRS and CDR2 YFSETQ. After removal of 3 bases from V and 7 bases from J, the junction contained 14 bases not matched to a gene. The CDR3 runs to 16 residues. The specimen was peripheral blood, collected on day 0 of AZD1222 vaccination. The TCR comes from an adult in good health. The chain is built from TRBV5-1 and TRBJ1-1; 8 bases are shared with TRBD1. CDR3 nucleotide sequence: TGCGCCAGCAGCTCGGGGCCTCAGACAGGGGTTAATGAAGCTTTCTTT. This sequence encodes CASSSGPQTGVNEAFF.